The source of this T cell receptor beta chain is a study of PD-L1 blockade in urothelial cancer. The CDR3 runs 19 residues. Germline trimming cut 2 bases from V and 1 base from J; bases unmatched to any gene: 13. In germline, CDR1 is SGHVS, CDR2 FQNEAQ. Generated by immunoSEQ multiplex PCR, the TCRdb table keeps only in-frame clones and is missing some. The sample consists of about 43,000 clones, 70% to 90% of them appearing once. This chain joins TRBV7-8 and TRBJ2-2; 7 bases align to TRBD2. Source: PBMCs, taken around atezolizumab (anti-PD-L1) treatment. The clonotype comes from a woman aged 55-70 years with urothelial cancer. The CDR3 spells CASSLLASGTEKNTGELFF. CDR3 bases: TGTGCCAGCAGCTTACTAGCTAGCGGTACAGAAAAGAACACCGGGGAGCTGTTTTTT. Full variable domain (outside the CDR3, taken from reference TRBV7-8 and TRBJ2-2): GAGVSQSPRYKVAKRGQDVALRCDPISGHVSLFWYQQALGQGPEFLTYFQNEAQLDKSGLPSDRFFAERPEGSVSTLKIQRTQQEDSAVYLCASSLLASGTEKNTGELFFGEGSRLTVL.